Below are 24 T cell receptor beta chains sequenced from a single sample in a study of breast tumors, draining lymph nodes, adjacent tissues (dated by TCRdb to the mid-2010s). Receptor amplification or capture employed multiplex PCR. The run used an Illumina HiSeq 2000. Using fastp trimming at Q25 and MiXCR clonotype assembly, TCRdb reanalyzed the public sequencing data and kept in-frame beta chains. CDR3 protein duplicates are merged, each entry listing the most common genes and DNA. In this sample the table shows about 220,000 distinct CDR3 sequences, less than 35% of which occur a single time. Over 3.5% of the sample goes to the ten largest clones. The lymph node samples were taken from the axillary draining lymph nodes of breast cancer patients. Sequencing used axillary lymph node tissue. Receptor source: a female donor with breast cancer. Some clones in this sample may be carry-over from other donors' samples.

This clonotype was recorded many times. A read error may account for a junction end that differs from germline. The J gene is TRBJ2-5, the V gene TRBV19, with 10 nucleotides matching TRBD1. The CDR3 has 17 amino acids. CDR1 and CDR2 from the germline V gene are LNHDA and SQIVND (reference sequence). As DNA, the CDR3 is TGTGCCAGTAGTCAGATGGGGACAGGGGTTGGACAAGAGACCCAGTCCTTC. Translation gives CASSQMGTGVGQETQSF.

The table lists this clonotype with a few counts. The chain carries TRBV6-5 and TRBJ2-3, with 7 bases matching TRBD2. The CDR3 is 15 residues long. Germline CDR1 and CDR2: MNHEY and SVGAGI. The V and J ends lost 5 bases and 2 bases, in that order; junction bases with no gene match: 7. CDR3 sequence: CASSPSSGNTDTQYF. The CDR3 region has the DNA TGTGCCAGCAGTCCCTCTAGCGGAAACACAGATACGCAGTATTTT.

A word on this clonotype: This may come from a read error, since a much larger clone is one base off. The chain joins TRBV13 to TRBJ2-5; 7 bases agree with TRBD2. The CDR3 covers 16 residues. Unmatched junction bases numbered 10, after V lost 2 bases and J lost 4 bases. Germline CDR1 reads PRHDT; CDR2 reads FYEKMQ (reference sequence). This chain's CDR3 is CASSLPLGGGAETQYF. The CDR3 DNA reads TGTGCCAGCAGCTTACCGCTGGGGGGAGGGGCAGAGACCCAGTACTTC.

The chain combines TRBV7-3 with TRBJ1-1; no clear D. This CDR3 region has 15 residues. Per the germline V gene, CDR1 is SGHTA and CDR2 is FQGTGA. V was pared by 1 base and J by 1 base, with 10 bases between. The CDR3 region is CASSLIGPPNTEAFF. The CDR3 DNA follows: TGTGCCAGCAGCTTAATCGGCCCGCCGAACACTGAAGCTTTCTTT.

This clonotype has ten or more counts. The chain has TRBV10-1 and TRBJ1-3; possible D gene TRBD1, 6 bases. Trimming cost V 4 bases and J 3 bases, with 13 bases left between them. The CDR3 contains 15 residues. Germline assignment: CDR1 WNHNN and CDR2 SYGVQD (reference sequence). CDR3 sequence (DNA): TGCGCCAGCAGTGGGGGGGCGAGCCTTGGAAACACCATATATTTT. It is translated as CASSGGASLGNTIYF.

The rearrangement uses TRBV5-6 and TRBJ2-4; D may be TRBD1 (6 bases). The germline V and J ends were trimmed by 4 bases and 0 bases, with 14 bases remaining between them. The CDR3 covers 16 residues. Germline loops: CDR1 SGHDT, CDR2 YYEEEE. The CDR3 reads CASSRGTDVAKNIQYF. CDR3 bases: TGTGCCAGCAGCAGGGGGACGGACGTAGCCAAAAACATTCAGTACTTC.

In regard to this clonotype: A much larger clone differs by one base, so this may be a read error. This chain uses TRBV5-4 with TRBJ1-2; D unresolved. V was shortened by 0 bases and J by 0 bases, with 6 bases between the two germline ends. The CDR3 runs 14 residues. Germline CDR1 is SGHNT and CDR2 is YYREEE (reference sequence). CDR3 bases: TGTGCCAGCAGCTTGGAAGGCACTAACTATGGCTACACCTTC. Amino acid sequence: CASSLEGTNYGYTF.

This clonotype was recorded at least ten times. The chain joins TRBV9 to TRBJ2-3, with D possibly matching TRBD2 (5 bases). The CDR3 spans 15 residues. V shed 6 bases and J shed 3 bases, with 17 bases lying between them. Germline V gene data show CDR1 as SGDLS and CDR2 as YYNGEE. CDR3 protein: CASTLGRGWTDTQYF. CDR3 coding DNA: TGTGCCAGCACCCTAGGTCGGGGTTGGACAGATACGCAGTATTTT.

The chain carries TRBV9 and TRBJ1-6; 9 nucleotides line up with TRBD1. CDR1 is SGDLS and CDR2 is YYNGEE in the germline V gene. Germline trimming cut 0 bases from V and 0 bases from J; bases unmatched to any gene: 4. The CDR3 sequence is 18 residues long. CDR3 DNA sequence: TGTGCCAGCAGCGTAGGGACAGGGGATAGCTCCTATAATTCACCCCTCCACTTT. This sequence encodes CASSVGTGDSSYNSPLHF.

This clonotype showed up many times. The J gene is TRBJ2-3, the V gene TRBV19, with TRBD2 identical over 7 bases. CDR3 length equals 14 residues. Germline-derived CDR1 and CDR2 are LNHDA and SQIVND (reference sequence). The V and J ends lost 4 bases and 0 bases, in that order; junction bases with no gene match: 1. The DNA of the CDR3 is TGTGCCAGTAGTACTAGCGGTAGCACAGATACGCAGTATTTT. Protein: CASSTSGSTDTQYF.

Concerning this clonotype itself: This could be a read error, since a much larger clone is one nucleotide away. The rearrangement links TRBV5-4 to TRBJ2-7, with a possible D match to TRBD2 (7 bases). Trimming stripped 0 bases from V and 5 bases from J, with 15 bases between. Germline V lookup: CDR1 SGHNT, CDR2 YYREEE (reference sequence). CDR3 length: 15 residues. CDR3 nucleotide sequence: TGTGCCAGCAGCTTGGACGGGGGGCACCTGGACGAGCAGTACTTC. Residues: CASSLDGGHLDEQYF.

The V gene is TRBV3-1, the J gene TRBJ2-5; 12 bases map to TRBD2. Germline values: CDR1 LGHDT, CDR2 YNNKEL (reference sequence). The CDR3 covers 19 residues. V was pared by 0 bases and J by 3 bases, with 11 bases of the junction left unmatched. This CDR3 is CASSQDLAGGPWAEETQYF. The CDR3 DNA sequence: TGTGCCAGCAGCCAAGACCTAGCGGGAGGGCCTTGGGCTGAAGAGACCCAGTACTTC.

This clonotype has a handful of counts. The chain is built from TRBV3-1 and TRBJ2-3, with TRBD1 as a possible D gene (6 bases). CDR3 length equals 17 residues. Germline CDR1 and CDR2: LGHDT and YNNKEL (reference sequence). V lost 3 bases and J 2 bases, leaving 18 bases between the germline ends. The CDR3 loop is CASSQEVLGATTDTQYF. DNA of the CDR3: TGTGCCAGCAGCCAGGAGGTGTTGGGGGCGACCACAGATACGCAGTATTTT.

This clonotype was counted only a few times. A junction boundary mismatches the germline segment, possibly from a read error. The chain's CDR3 is CASSPDIGAFYGYPF. The CDR3 DNA reads TGTGCCAGCAGCCCGGACATTGGGGCCTTTTATGGCTACCCCTTC. The genes are TRBV7-2 and TRBJ1-2; a weak D match, TRBD1 (5 bases). Per the germline V gene, CDR1 is SGHTA and CDR2 is FQGNSA. CDR3 size: 15 residues.

There are many counts of this clonotype. The chain is built from TRBV29-1 and TRBJ1-4; 8 bases are shared with TRBD1. CDR1 and CDR2 (germline): SQVTM, ANQGSEA. The J segment lost 5 bases and the V segment lost 6 bases, leaving 5 bases of the junction unmatched. CDR3 size: 13 residues. CDR3 sequence: CSVQTGVNEKLFF. The DNA for the CDR3 is TGCAGCGTCCAGACAGGGGTAAATGAAAAACTGTTTTTT.

The chain links TRBV5-1 to TRBJ2-1, with D maybe TRBD1 (7 bases). Germline-derived CDR1 and CDR2 are SGHRS and YFSETQ. The CDR3 extends over 17 amino acids. V was shortened by 0 bases and J by 8 bases, with 21 bases between the two germline ends. CDR3 bases: TGCGCCAGCAGCTTGGGAATGGAGGGGAACAGGGGTGATGAGCAGTTCTTC. The encoded protein is CASSLGMEGNRGDEQFF. Variable domain in full (rest from reference TRBV5-1 and TRBJ2-1): KAGVTQTPRYLIKTRGQQVTLSCSPISGHRSVSWYQQTPGQGLQFLFEYFSETQRNKGNFPGRFSGRQFSNSRSEMNVSTLELGDSALYLCASSLGMEGNRGDEQFFGPGTRLTVL.

The chain links TRBV6-2 or TRBV6-3 to TRBJ2-3; D is perhaps TRBD2 (6 bases). Trimming took off 5 bases at V and 2 bases at J, with 14 bases between the two ends. The germline V gene encodes CDR1 MNHEY and CDR2 SVGEGT. This CDR3 comprises 15 residues. The CDR3 loop is CASSPGERATDTQYF. CDR3 nucleotides: TGTGCCAGCAGTCCGGGGGAGCGGGCCACAGATACGCAGTATTTT.

This clonotype has a handful of counts. The chain joins TRBV6-2 or TRBV6-3 to TRBJ2-1; D may be TRBD1 or TRBD2 (5 bases each). The CDR3 is made up of 14 amino acids. Germline V CDR1 and CDR2: MNHEY, SVGEGT. V was trimmed by 7 bases and J by 3 bases, leaving 13 bases between them. This chain's CDR3 is CASTPGTVYNEQFF. In nucleotides, the CDR3 is TGTGCCAGCACCCCCGGGACGGTCTACAATGAGCAGTTCTTC.

The chain uses TRBV4-2 and TRBJ2-5, with no clear D. The ends were cut back, 4 bases at V and 3 bases at J, with 15 bases in the middle. Germline CDR1 is LGHNA and CDR2 is YNFKEQ. This CDR3 comprises 15 residues. The CDR3 is CASSPDGHREETQYF. CDR3 DNA sequence: TGTGCCAGCAGCCCAGATGGTCATCGGGAAGAGACCCAGTACTTC.

This clonotype was detected many times. The CDR3 loop reads CASRGGAETSPLHF. CDR3 sequence (DNA): TGTGCCAGCAGGGGGGGGGCAGAAACTTCACCCCTCCACTTT. This chain connects TRBV2 to TRBJ1-6; possibly TRBD1 for D (6 bases). Per germline, CDR1 SNHLY and CDR2 FYNNEI. V was shortened by 6 bases and J by 9 bases, with 15 bases between the two germline ends. CDR3 size: 14 residues.

This clonotype has a count of ten or more. This chain links TRBV24-1 with TRBJ2-1; 11 nucleotides align to TRBD2. Germline V gene sequence: CDR1 KGHDR, CDR2 SFDVKD. V gave up 6 bases and J gave up 2 bases; unmatched junction bases: 2. There are 15 residues in the CDR3. The CDR3 DNA is TGTGCCACCAGTTCGACTAGCGGGGCCTACAATGAGCAGTTCTTC. Amino acid sequence: CATSSTSGAYNEQFF.

This clonotype was recorded at least ten times. The CDR3 sequence is CSASPGSNSNQPQHF. The CDR3 region has the DNA TGCAGTGCTAGTCCGGGCTCCAATAGCAATCAGCCCCAGCATTTT. The chain uses TRBV20-1 and TRBJ1-5; D gene unclear. Germline V lookup: CDR1 DFQATT, CDR2 SNEGSKA (reference sequence). This CDR3 is 15 amino acids long. V lost 3 bases, J lost 0 bases, and 12 bases lay in between.

For this clonotype: Likely a read error: the CDR3 ends without its conserved phenylalanine or tryptophan. The chain recombines TRBV9 with TRBJ2-3; TRBD2 matches 7 bases. V was clipped by 6 bases and J by 7 bases; unmatched bases: 8. CDR1 and CDR2 (germline): SGDLS, YYNGEE. CDR3 length equals 13 residues. CDR3 bases: TGTGCCAGCAACCCGGGGGGTCGAAATACGCAGTATTCT. It encodes CASNPGGRNTQYS.

The chain combines TRBV5-1 with TRBJ1-6, with 9 bases identical to TRBD1. V was pared by 1 base and J by 7 bases, with 6 bases of the junction left unmatched. This CDR3 is built from 16 residues. Per the germline V gene, CDR1 is SGHRS and CDR2 is YFSETQ. The CDR3 DNA is TGCGCCAGCAGCTTGACAGGGGGCGCCGGCAATTCACCCCTCCACTTT. Translated, it gives CASSLTGGAGNSPLHF. The whole variable domain, remainder taken from reference TRBV5-1 and TRBJ1-6, is KAGVTQTPRYLIKTRGQQVTLSCSPISGHRSVSWYQQTPGQGLQFLFEYFSETQRNKGNFPGRFSGRQFSNSRSEMNVSTLELGDSALYLCASSLTGGAGNSPLHFGNGTRLTVT.